This is a list of T cell receptor beta chains from one sample in a study of blood T cells in healthy people across ages. TCRdb fed the 5' RACE reads into MiXCR, producing one record per CDR3 protein. The sample contains hundreds of thousands of distinct CDR3 sequences, roughly 40% of which appear only once. What was sequenced was blood. These receptors were obtained from a man aged 18 to 29 in good health. Both conserved end residues are part of each CDR3.

v_gene: TRBV5-1; j_gene: TRBJ1-1; CDR3aa: CASSLAGVSEAFF
v_gene: TRBV29-1; j_gene: TRBJ2-3; CDR3aa: CSVEERGLLITDTQYF
v_gene: TRBV18; j_gene: TRBJ2-1; CDR3aa: CASSPYSRDPLYEQFF
v_gene: TRBV12-3/TRBV12-4; j_gene: TRBJ2-3; CDR3aa: CASSLMGDYTDTQYF
v_gene: TRBV11-2; j_gene: TRBJ1-2; CDR3aa: CASSSSDRTNGYTF
v_gene: TRBV28; j_gene: TRBJ2-1; CDR3aa: CASSLLSGGTYNEQFF
v_gene: TRBV7-2; j_gene: TRBJ2-5; CDR3aa: CASSLVGLTETQYF
v_gene: TRBV20-1; j_gene: TRBJ2-4; CDR3aa: CSARGPVGHTDIQYF
v_gene: TRBV10-3; j_gene: TRBJ2-1; CDR3aa: CAISVGARDEQFF
v_gene: TRBV20-1; j_gene: TRBJ2-1; CDR3aa: CSARSFPDSYNEQFF
v_gene: TRBV10-3; j_gene: TRBJ1-2; CDR3aa: CAISESKGREGYTF
v_gene: TRBV14; j_gene: TRBJ1-1; CDR3aa: CASSQVTGSTEAFF
v_gene: TRBV5-1; j_gene: TRBJ1-2; CDR3aa: CASSLEGRNYGYTF
v_gene: TRBV5-1; j_gene: TRBJ2-1; CDR3aa: CASSPGLAGGNSYNEQFF
v_gene: TRBV5-1; j_gene: TRBJ1-1; CDR3aa: CASSLNPVPRESNTEAFF
v_gene: TRBV7-7; j_gene: TRBJ2-1; CDR3aa: CASSPGQTGEQFF
v_gene: TRBV18; j_gene: TRBJ2-5; CDR3aa: CASSPEVSGETQYF
v_gene: TRBV12-3/TRBV12-4; j_gene: TRBJ2-7; CDR3aa: CASTGGLEYSEQYF
v_gene: TRBV5-1; j_gene: TRBJ1-2; CDR3aa: CASSLADKSNGYTF
v_gene: TRBV7-7; j_gene: TRBJ2-7; CDR3aa: CASSVRSGGEQYF
v_gene: TRBV7-9; j_gene: TRBJ1-4; CDR3aa: CASSVPGTGVEKLFF
v_gene: TRBV7-9; j_gene: TRBJ2-7; CDR3aa: CASSRNGPEQYF
v_gene: TRBV5-1; j_gene: TRBJ2-3; CDR3aa: CASSSIGGGSTDTQYF
v_gene: TRBV12-3/TRBV12-4; j_gene: TRBJ2-1; CDR3aa: CASSSEDRVVDEQFF
v_gene: TRBV4-3; j_gene: TRBJ2-1; CDR3aa: CASSQDQWTSRSGQFF
v_gene: TRBV4-1; j_gene: TRBJ1-5; CDR3aa: CASSQEDNQPQHF
v_gene: TRBV6-1; j_gene: TRBJ2-3; CDR3aa: CASSEADLGQRGWDTQYF
v_gene: TRBV6-6; j_gene: TRBJ2-7; CDR3aa: CASSPPVRDYEQYF
v_gene: TRBV7-9; j_gene: TRBJ2-1; CDR3aa: CASSAGAWYNEQFF
v_gene: TRBV20-1; j_gene: TRBJ1-4; CDR3aa: CSAANRGGNEKLFF
v_gene: TRBV6-2/TRBV6-3; j_gene: TRBJ2-7; CDR3aa: CASSHRDRGSQYF